A selection of T cell receptor beta chains follows, all from one sample in a study of blood T cell repertoires in COVID-19. TCRdb's table, derived via immunoSEQ multiplex PCR, lists solely in-frame clones and lacks some. The table has some 82,000 clones, about 76% seen once. The sequenced sample was peripheral blood. Receptor source: a man of 80 years or more with acute or convalescent COVID-19. Both conserved end residues are part of each CDR3. D genes are given only for firm matches. Size values are once, few and many counts, or a class for expanded clones, and some rows have none.

J gene | CDR3 length | clone size | V gene | D gene | CDR3 DNA | CDR3 protein
TRBJ1-1 | 15 | . | TRBV5-1 | TRBD1 | TGCGCCAGCCAAATTGGGGGACAGCGAGGCACTGAAGCTTTCTTT | CASQIGGQRGTEAFF
TRBJ1-2 | 14 | . | TRBV28 | . | TGTGCCAGCAGCATACTACAGGGAACGAATGGCTACACCTTC | CASSILQGTNGYTF
TRBJ1-4 | 16 | once | TRBV16 | . | TGTGCCAGCAGCCAATTCGCGGGGGCAACTAATGAAAAACTGTTTTTT | CASSQFAGATNEKLFF
TRBJ1-2 | 14 | . | TRBV5-1 | . | TGCGCCAGCAGCTTGGCCTTGGGGGGGCGCGGCTACACCTTC | CASSLALGGRGYTF
TRBJ1-5 | 13 | few | TRBV7-9 | . | TGTGCCAGCAGCTTCCCGGGGGGTCAGCCCCAGCATTTT | CASSFPGGQPQHF
TRBJ2-3 | 15 | . | TRBV5-1 | . | TGCGCCAGCAGCTTGGGGACATATCTCACAGATACGCAGTATTTT | CASSLGTYLTDTQYF
TRBJ2-7 | 14 | few | TRBV28 | . | TGTGCCAGCAGTTTTAGCGGAAGCTCCTACGAGCAGTACTTC | CASSFSGSSYEQYF
TRBJ2-7 | 16 | . | TRBV10-3 | TRBD1 | TGTGCCATCAGTGACGTCGAAGGGACAGTTTCCTACGAGCAGTACTTC | CAISDVEGTVSYEQYF
TRBJ1-5 | 14 | . | TRBV4-1 | TRBD1 | TGCGCCAGCAGCCAGGACAGGGAGGATCAGCCCCAGCATTTT | CASSQDREDQPQHF
TRBJ2-1 | 11 | . | TRBV20-1 | TRBD2 | TGCAGTGCTAGTTTAGCGGGAGGGCAGTTCTTC | CSASLAGGQFF
TRBJ1-4 | 14 | once | TRBV30 | . | TGTGCCTGGAACGCGGACAAGATTAATGAAAAACTGTTTTTT | CAWNADKINEKLFF
TRBJ2-5 | 15 | . | TRBV18 | TRBD1 | TGTGCCAGCTCACCGACAGGGGGCGGAGGGGAGACCCAGTACTTC | CASSPTGGGGETQYF
TRBJ2-5 | 12 | . | TRBV29-1 | . | TGCAGCGTTGAGGAGGGGGCCCCGGCCCAGTACTTC | CSVEEGAPAQYF
TRBJ2-3 | 16 | . | TRBV7-3 | TRBD1 | TGTGCCAGCAGCCGAACAGGGGGTCCGGGGACAGATACGCAGTATTTT | CASSRTGGPGTDTQYF
TRBJ2-5 | 14 | . | TRBV6-6 | TRBD1 | TGTGCCAGCAGTGGGACAGGGCCAGGGAAGACCCAGTACTTC | CASSGTGPGKTQYF
TRBJ2-7 | 12 | . | TRBV6-2/TRBV6-3 | . | TGTGCCAGCAGTCAACAGGGTTACGAGCAGTACTTC | CASSQQGYEQYF
TRBJ1-4 | 17 | . | TRBV30 | . | TGTGCCTGGAGTGTAAAGGCGCCAGGGGCAGCAAGGTGGAAACTGTTTTTT | CAWSVKAPGAARWKLFF
TRBJ2-1 | 16 | . | TRBV6-1 | TRBD2 | TGTGCCAGCAGTGCCCCGCTAGCGGGAAGGTGGAATGAGCAGTTCTTC | CASSAPLAGRWNEQFF
TRBJ2-2 | 16 | . | TRBV18 | TRBD2 | TGTGCCAGCTCACCACCGGCTAGCGGTAACACCGGGGAGCTGTTTTTT | CASSPPASGNTGELFF
TRBJ2-2 | 15 | . | TRBV5-1 | TRBD2 | TGCGCCAGCAGCTTCGGGCTTAGCGGGGCCGGGGAGCTGTTTTTT | CASSFGLSGAGELFF
TRBJ1-6 | 15 | . | TRBV15 | TRBD1 | TGTGCCACCAGCATATCGGGACAGGGGAGTTCACCCCTCCACTTT | CATSISGQGSSPLHF
TRBJ2-5 | 13 | . | TRBV5-1 | TRBD1 | TGCGCCAGCAGCTTGACAGGGGAAGAGACCCAGTACTTC | CASSLTGEETQYF
TRBJ1-2 | 13 | once | TRBV20-1 | . | TGCAGTGCTAGTGGGCAGGGGAACTATGGCTACACCTTC | CSASGQGNYGYTF
TRBJ2-5 | 14 | . | TRBV19 | . | TGTGCCAGTAGCCGCCGTGGGGCCTCTGGGGCCCAGTACTTC | CASSRRGASGAQYF
TRBJ1-5 | 13 | . | TRBV4-3 | . | TGCGCCAGCAGCCAAGATTTCTTCCAGCCCCAGCATTTT | CASSQDFFQPQHF
TRBJ1-2 | 16 | few | TRBV19 | . | TGTGCCAGCCGTCGAGAACCCGAGCCAGGGGACTATGGCTACACCTTC | CASRREPEPGDYGYTF
TRBJ2-3 | 15 | . | TRBV5-1 | TRBD1 | TGCGCCAGCAGCTTAGACAGGGGGGCCCCAGATACGCAGTATTTT | CASSLDRGAPDTQYF
TRBJ1-5 | 13 | . | TRBV7-9 | TRBD1 | TGTGCCAGCGGACAGGGGGCGCGTCAGCCCCAGCATTTT | CASGQGARQPQHF
TRBJ2-7 | 14 | . | TRBV11-2 | TRBD1 | TGTGCCAGCAGTCTCACAGGGGGCACCTACGAGCAGTACTTC | CASSLTGGTYEQYF
TRBJ1-5 | 15 | . | TRBV6-2/TRBV6-3 | . | TGTGCCAGCAGCCCTATCGGGGTAAGCAATCAGCCCCAGCATTTT | CASSPIGVSNQPQHF
TRBJ1-2 | 15 | . | TRBV27 | TRBD1 | TGTGCCAGCATGCCGGGGACAGGGGGCGTGTATGGCTACACCTTC | CASMPGTGGVYGYTF
TRBJ2-1 | 17 | . | TRBV7-9 | . | TGTGCCAGCAGCTCTCCCTCGAACGTCGGCTCCTACAATGAGCAGTTCTTC | CASSSPSNVGSYNEQFF
TRBJ2-1 | 16 | few | TRBV24-1 | TRBD2 | TGTGCCACCAGTGATTTGCGTGCTAGCGGGAGAAATGAGCAGTTCTTC | CATSDLRASGRNEQFF
TRBJ2-7 | 12 | . | TRBV5-1 | TRBD1 | TGCGCCAGCAGCAAGGACAGGGGCGAGCAGTACTTC | CASSKDRGEQYF
TRBJ1-1 | 14 | . | TRBV28 | . | TGTGCCAGCAGTTTAGCCGGCCTCAGGCGGGGAGCTTTCTTT | CASSLAGLRRGAFF
TRBJ1-6 | 14 | . | TRBV9 | . | TGTGCCAGCAGCGCGAGACAGGAGAATTCACCCCTCCACTTT | CASSARQENSPLHF
TRBJ2-1 | 14 | . | TRBV30 | . | TGTGCCTGGAGTACCTTAGCCACCAGTAGTGAGCAGTTCTTC | CAWSTLATSSEQFF
TRBJ1-6 | 14 | . | TRBV5-4 | . | TGTGCCAGCAGCTTGGCACAGGTTAATTCACCCCTCCACTTT | CASSLAQVNSPLHF
TRBJ2-1 | 18 | . | TRBV5-4 | TRBD2 | TGTGCCAGCAGCTCAAAGGGACTAGCGGGAGGGAGGTACAATGAGCAGTTCTTC | CASSSKGLAGGRYNEQFF
TRBJ2-7 | 17 | . | TRBV11-2 | TRBD2 | TGTGCCAGCAGCCCAAGACTAGCGGGAGACAGCTCCTACGAGCAGTACTTC | CASSPRLAGDSSYEQYF
TRBJ2-7 | 14 | . | TRBV5-1 | . | TGCGCCAGCAGCCTGGGGGGCGGTTCCTACGAGCAGTACTTC | CASSLGGGSYEQYF
TRBJ1-6 | 14 | . | TRBV7-9 | . | TGTGCCAGCAGCCGCAGGGAAATCGGATCACCCCTCCACTTT | CASSRREIGSPLHF
TRBJ1-5 | 15 | . | TRBV28 | . | TGTGCCAGCAGCCCCCCTAGGGCGCAGGGTCAGCCCCAGCATTTT | CASSPPRAQGQPQHF
TRBJ2-7 | 15 | . | TRBV19 | TRBD1 | TGTGCCAGTAGTATAGGGGACAGGATCAACTACGAGCAGTACTTC | CASSIGDRINYEQYF
TRBJ2-2 | 17 | . | TRBV9 | TRBD2 | TGTGCCAGCAGCCGCTCCCGACTAGCGGGAGTTTACGGGGAGCTGTTTTTT | CASSRSRLAGVYGELFF
TRBJ1-3 | 15 | . | TRBV12-5 | . | TGTGCTAGTGGTTTGGTAGCGTTCTCTGGAAACACCATATATTTT | CASGLVAFSGNTIYF
TRBJ1-1 | 11 | once | TRBV6-5 | TRBD1 | TGTGCCAGCAGGGACAGGGTCTTCGCTTTCTTT | CASRDRVFAFF
TRBJ1-1 | 15 | . | TRBV28 | TRBD1 | TGTGCCAGCAGTGAAGAAGGACAGGGGAACACTGAAGCTTTCTTT | CASSEEGQGNTEAFF
TRBJ2-1 | 14 | . | TRBV30 | TRBD1 | TGTGCCTGGGGCGGACAGGCCTCCTACAATGAGCAGTTCTTC | CAWGGQASYNEQFF
TRBJ2-1 | 13 | . | TRBV10-3 | . | TGTGCCATCAGTGAGGGGCCCCCCAATGAGCAGTTCTTC | CAISEGPPNEQFF
TRBJ1-4 | 14 | . | TRBV5-1 | TRBD1 | TGCGCCACCAAAATGGGACAGGGGGACCAAAAACTGTTTTTT | CATKMGQGDQKLFF
TRBJ1-2 | 13 | once | TRBV6-6 | TRBD1 | TGTGCCAGCAGGGAGACAGGGTACTATGGCTACACCTTC | CASRETGYYGYTF
TRBJ2-3 | 14 | . | TRBV27 | . | TGTGCCAGCAAGCAGGGGTCCCCCACAGATACGCAGTATTTT | CASKQGSPTDTQYF
TRBJ2-5 | 11 | . | TRBV29-1 | . | TGCAGCGTGGAGGGAGGAGAGACCCAGTACTTC | CSVEGGETQYF
TRBJ1-4 | 15 | . | TRBV19 | . | TGTGCCAGTAGTCCCGAGGCTTCAACTAATGAAAAACTGTTTTTT | CASSPEASTNEKLFF
TRBJ1-2 | 10 | few | TRBV30 | . | TGTGCCTGGAACCTACCCCCCCGCACCTTC | CAWNLPPRTF
TRBJ2-2 | 15 | . | TRBV4-2 | TRBD2 | TGTGCCAGCAGCCAAAATAGCGGGAGAACCGGGGAGCTGTTTTTT | CASSQNSGRTGELFF
TRBJ1-2 | 13 | . | TRBV7-9 | TRBD1 | TGTGCCAGCAGCCGCTCGACAGGGGGTGGCTACACCTTC | CASSRSTGGGYTF